This is a list of T cell receptor beta chains from one sample in a study of regulatory and conventional T cells in RAG deficiency. Profiling relied on immunoSEQ multiplex PCR, and the TCRdb table lists in-frame clones only, not all of them. In the table there are tens of thousands of clones, about 92% of which are singletons. These same records also appear under a second study, on regulatory T cells.

Specimen: CD4+ T cells sorted from blood. These receptors came from a human donor in good health. The CDR3 runs from the conserved cysteine through the conserved F or W. D genes are given only for firm matches. Size is stated for part of the rows, as once, few or many counts, or as a class when the clone is expanded.

d_call,j_call,clone_size,cdr3_length,v_call,cdr3_nt,cdr3_aa
NA,TRBJ2-1,once,13,TRBV5-1,TGCGCCAGCAGCAGAACACTTAATAGCGAGCAGTTCTTC,CASSRTLNSEQFF
TRBD1,TRBJ1-3,NA,13,TRBV30,TGTGCCTGGAGTGTAAGCCGACAGGGTACCATATATTTT,CAWSVSRQGTIYF
NA,TRBJ1-3,NA,16,TRBV18,TGTGCCAGCTCACCGGTACAGGTACTCCCTGGAAACACCATATATTTT,CASSPVQVLPGNTIYF
NA,TRBJ2-7,NA,14,TRBV7-2,TGTGCCAGCAGCTTGACGGGAGAGGACTACGAGCAGTACTTC,CASSLTGEDYEQYF
NA,TRBJ1-1,NA,14,TRBV30,TGTGCCTGGAGTCGAACAGGGAGAGGGACTGAAGCTTTCTTT,CAWSRTGRGTEAFF
TRBD2,TRBJ2-1,NA,13,TRBV29-1,TGCAGCGTTGGGCGGGGGGGCTTCAATGAGCAGTTCTTC,CSVGRGGFNEQFF
TRBD2,TRBJ2-1,NA,18,TRBV10-3,TGTGCCATCAGCCAAATCCCTTCCGGGACTAGCGGGAGTAATGAGCAGTTCTTC,CAISQIPSGTSGSNEQFF
TRBD2,TRBJ2-5,NA,15,TRBV5-1,TGCGCCAGCAGCCCTAGCGGGAGAGGCCAAGAGACCCAGTACTTC,CASSPSGRGQETQYF
NA,TRBJ2-7,NA,14,TRBV4-1,TGCGCCAGCAGCCAAGTCCAGGACCCCTACGAGCAGTACTTC,CASSQVQDPYEQYF
NA,TRBJ1-2,NA,12,TRBV5-6,TGTGCCAGCAGCCGGGGACCGAGCGGCTACACCTTC,CASSRGPSGYTF
NA,TRBJ1-6,NA,16,TRBV27,TGTGCCAGCAGTTTATTATCGGGCAGGGCGCTATCACCCCTCCACTTT,CASSLLSGRALSPLHF
TRBD2,TRBJ2-2,NA,16,TRBV7-2,TGTGCCAGCAGCTCTAAAGCGGGGGGACCGACCGGGGAGCTGTTTTTT,CASSSKAGGPTGELFF
NA,TRBJ1-2,NA,15,TRBV21-1,TGTGCCAGCAGCAAGGCAGCCAGCGCTAACTATGGCTACACCTTC,CASSKAASANYGYTF
TRBD2,TRBJ2-7,NA,13,TRBV28,TGTGCCACCGCTAGCGGGAGGACCTACGAGCAGTACTTC,CATASGRTYEQYF
NA,TRBJ1-1,NA,14,TRBV7-9,TGTGCCAGCAGCTTAGCGTACACTCCGAGGGGAGCTTTCTTT,CASSLAYTPRGAFF
NA,TRBJ2-2,NA,15,TRBV2,TGTGCCAGCAGTGAAGAGGGATCGAACACCGGGGAGCTGTTTTTT,CASSEEGSNTGELFF
NA,TRBJ2-3,NA,15,TRBV6-4,TGTGCCAGCAGTGACCCAGGGGCGGGCACAGATACGCAGTATTTT,CASSDPGAGTDTQYF
TRBD2,TRBJ2-3,NA,16,TRBV5-1,TGCGCCAGCAGCAACCTCGGCGGGGGGAGCACAGATACGCAGTATTTT,CASSNLGGGSTDTQYF
NA,TRBJ1-4,NA,14,TRBV28,TGTGCCAGCAGTTTTGGGGGTAATAATGAAAAACTGTTTTTT,CASSFGGNNEKLFF
TRBD2,TRBJ2-1,NA,15,TRBV10-3,TGTGCCACCGAAAGGAGAGCGGGGCTCTACAATGAGCAGTTCTTC,CATERRAGLYNEQFF
TRBD1,TRBJ2-2,NA,16,TRBV9,TGTGCCAGCAGCGTAGGTCCCGGACAGGGGCCCGGGGAGCTGTTTTTT,CASSVGPGQGPGELFF
NA,TRBJ1-2,NA,11,TRBV29-1,TGCAGCGTTGAGGGGGTTCGTGGCTACACCTTC,CSVEGVRGYTF
NA,TRBJ2-4,NA,14,TRBV7-2,TGTGCCAGCAGCTTGATGGGGGCGGGAAACATTCAGTACTTC,CASSLMGAGNIQYF
NA,TRBJ2-5,once,12,TRBV11-2,TGTGCCAGCAGCGATCCTGGAGAGACCCAGTACTTC,CASSDPGETQYF
NA,TRBJ1-2,NA,13,TRBV6-5,TGTGCCAGCAGGCGGACAGCCCTCTATGGCTACACCTTC,CASRRTALYGYTF
TRBD2,TRBJ2-7,NA,14,TRBV6-1,TGTGCCAGCAGAGAACTAGCGGGAGGCTACGAGCAGTACTTC,CASRELAGGYEQYF
NA,TRBJ1-3,NA,17,TRBV5-5,TGTGCCAGCAGCCTGGGATTTTTAACGAGCTCTGGAAACACCATATATTTT,CASSLGFLTSSGNTIYF
NA,TRBJ2-6,few,16,TRBV6-6,TGTGCCAGCAGTTACGTGACAGACTCTGGGGCCAACGTCCTGACTTTC,CASSYVTDSGANVLTF
TRBD2,TRBJ2-7,NA,12,TRBV14,TGTGCCAGCAGCCAAGAAGGGACTAGACAGTACTTC,CASSQEGTRQYF
NA,TRBJ1-5,once,15,TRBV4-1,TGCGCCAGCAGCCAAGATAGGCAGGGCCCGTGGCCCCAGCATTTT,CASSQDRQGPWPQHF
TRBD1,TRBJ2-7,NA,13,TRBV5-6,TGTGCCAGCAGCCCGACAGGGGGCTACGAGCAGTACTTC,CASSPTGGYEQYF
TRBD2,TRBJ2-3,NA,15,TRBV14,TGTGCCAGCAGCCTTAGCGGGGCCCGCACAGATACGCAGTATTTT,CASSLSGARTDTQYF
NA,TRBJ1-1,NA,13,TRBV28,TGTGCCAGCAGTTTTTCTCAGAACACTGAAGCTTTCTTT,CASSFSQNTEAFF
NA,TRBJ2-3,NA,14,TRBV19,TGTGCAAGTAGGGTATACGGAGGGGACGATACGCAGTATTTT,CASRVYGGDDTQYF
NA,TRBJ1-5,NA,13,TRBV2,TGTGCCAGCCGGGGCTTGGGGGGGCAGCCCCAGCATTTT,CASRGLGGQPQHF
NA,TRBJ2-1,NA,15,TRBV7-3,TGTGCCAGCAGCTTAACCGGGGTAGGCTACAATGAGCAGTTCTTC,CASSLTGVGYNEQFF
TRBD1,TRBJ2-7,NA,14,TRBV18,TGTGCCAGCTCACCTGGGACAGTCCGGTACGAGCAGTACTTC,CASSPGTVRYEQYF
TRBD1,TRBJ1-2,NA,13,TRBV29-1,TGCAGCGTTGGGACAGGGATTGACTATGGCTACACCTTC,CSVGTGIDYGYTF
NA,TRBJ2-7,NA,13,TRBV11-3,TGTGCCAGCAGCTTACCACCAACCTACGAGCAGTACTTC,CASSLPPTYEQYF